The clone carrying this T cell receptor (beta chain) came up a few times. Its target is not known. Researchers amplified the TCR beta CDR3 regions from RNA transcripts. RT-PCR in the first round (using the HTBI primer set) targeted the TCR CDR3. TCRdb re-analysed the multiplex PCR reads in MiXCR, keeping a single row per CDR3 protein. The sample records under 350,000 distinct CDR3 sequences, approximately 18% being singletons. These data belong to a study of T cells in Graves' hyperthyroidism and ophthalmopathy. Each diagnosis was grounded in clinical symptoms, serum thyroxine and TRAb, thyroid ultrasound, and orbital computed tomography. The CDR3 consists of 18 residues. Germline V CDR1 and CDR2: DFQATT, SNEGSKA (reference sequence). V lost 0 bases and J lost 4; bases outside the gene matches: 11. Study-wide results and caveats: Blood also held most thyroid clonotypes expanded beyond 0.001.

V usage is TRBV20-1 and J usage is TRBJ2-2, with 10 bases fitting TRBD2. The sequenced sample was blood. The origin of this receptor is a woman aged 45 to 65 with Graves' hyperthyroidism. CDR3 in amino acids: CSARDSGVAGGGTGELFF. The CDR3, as DNA: TGCAGTGCTAGAGATAGTGGGGTAGCGGGAGGAGGCACCGGGGAGCTGTTTTTT.